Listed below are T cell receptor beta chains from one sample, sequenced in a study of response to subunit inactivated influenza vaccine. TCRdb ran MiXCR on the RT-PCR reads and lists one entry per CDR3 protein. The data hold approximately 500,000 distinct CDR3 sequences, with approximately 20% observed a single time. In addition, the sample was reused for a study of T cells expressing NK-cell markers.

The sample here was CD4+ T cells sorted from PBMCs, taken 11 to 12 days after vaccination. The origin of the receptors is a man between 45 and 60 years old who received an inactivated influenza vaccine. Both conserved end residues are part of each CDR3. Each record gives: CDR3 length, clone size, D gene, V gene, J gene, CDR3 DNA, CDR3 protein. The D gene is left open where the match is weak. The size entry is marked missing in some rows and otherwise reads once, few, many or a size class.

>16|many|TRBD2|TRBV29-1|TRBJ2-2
TGCAGCGTTATTGGACTAGCGGGGGGAGACACCGGGGAGCTGTTTTTT
CSVIGLAGGDTGELFF
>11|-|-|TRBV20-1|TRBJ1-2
TGCAGTACACCGGGGCCCTATGGCTACACCTTC
CSTPGPYGYTF
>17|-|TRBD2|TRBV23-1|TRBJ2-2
TGCGCCAGCAGTCAATCCCCGGGGGGGGATTACACCGGGGAGCTGTTTTTT
CASSQSPGGDYTGELFF
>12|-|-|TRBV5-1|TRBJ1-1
TGCGCCAGCAGCTTGGATCAGAAGGAGGCTTTCTTT
CASSLDQKEAFF
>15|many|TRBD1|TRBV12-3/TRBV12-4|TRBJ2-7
TGTGCCAGCAGTACCCCGGGACAGGGGCCGCGAAGGCAGTACTTC
CASSTPGQGPRRQYF
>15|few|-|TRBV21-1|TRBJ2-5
TGTGCCAGCAGACCCCTCCCCGGGAGGGGGGAGACCCAGTACTTC
CASRPLPGRGETQYF
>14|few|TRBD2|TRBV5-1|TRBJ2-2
TGCGCCAGCAGACGGCTAGCGGCAACCGGGGAGCTGTTTTTT
CASRRLAATGELFF
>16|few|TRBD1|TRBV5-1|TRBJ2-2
TGCGCCAGCACCACGGGACAGCTGATGAACACCGGGGAGCTGTTTTTT
CASTTGQLMNTGELFF
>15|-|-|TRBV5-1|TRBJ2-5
TGCGCCAGCAGCTTGGCCGGCAGGGTCCAAGAGACCCAGTACTTC
CASSLAGRVQETQYF
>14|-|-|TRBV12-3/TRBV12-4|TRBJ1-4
TGTGCCAGCAGTTTCTTACAGGGAAATGAAAAACTGTTTTTT
CASSFLQGNEKLFF
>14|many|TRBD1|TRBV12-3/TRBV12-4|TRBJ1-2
TGTGCCAGCAGCCCCCCCGGCAGGGGGGATGGCTACACCTTC
CASSPPGRGDGYTF
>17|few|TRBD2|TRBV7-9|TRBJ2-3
TGTGCCAGCAGCTTTGGAGTAGCGGGAGGAATCACAGATACGCAGTATTTT
CASSFGVAGGITDTQYF
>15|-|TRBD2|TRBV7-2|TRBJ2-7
TGTGCCAGCAGGCGAATCGGGACTAGCGGGGATCCCAAGTACTTC
CASRRIGTSGDPKYF
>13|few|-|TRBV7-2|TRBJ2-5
TGTGCCAGCATCCTAACTAGGGGGGAGACCCAGTACTTC
CASILTRGETQYF
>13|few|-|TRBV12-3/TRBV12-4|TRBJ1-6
TGTGCCAGCACCCGTGGAGTTAATTCACCCCTCCACTTT
CASTRGVNSPLHF
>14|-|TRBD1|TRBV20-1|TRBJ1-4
TGCAGTGCTAGCCCTACAGGGGAAGGGAAAAAACTGTTTTTT
CSASPTGEGKKLFF
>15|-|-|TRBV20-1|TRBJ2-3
TGCAGTGCTAGAGTACGGGCCCCCCGCACAGATACGCAGTATTTT
CSARVRAPRTDTQYF
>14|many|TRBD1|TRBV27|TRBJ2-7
TGTGCCAGCAGTTTACAGGGGGTACCCTACGAGCAGTACTTC
CASSLQGVPYEQYF
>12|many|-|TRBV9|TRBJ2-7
TGTGCCAGCAGCGTAGTGGGGTACGAGCAGTACTTC
CASSVVGYEQYF
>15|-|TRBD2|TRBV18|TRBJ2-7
TGTGCCAGCTCGCGGGAGGCAGACTCAACCTACGAGCAGTACTTC
CASSREADSTYEQYF
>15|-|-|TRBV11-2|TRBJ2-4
TGTGCCAGCAGCTTTGGCGGGCTAGCCAAAAACATTCAGTACTTC
CASSFGGLAKNIQYF
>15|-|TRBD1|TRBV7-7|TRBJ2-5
TGTGCTAGCAGCACCGGGACAGGGCTAGGAGAGACCCAGTACTTC
CASSTGTGLGETQYF
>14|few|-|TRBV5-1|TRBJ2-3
TGCGCCAGCAGCTTTGACAGTTACACAGATACGCAGTATTTT
CASSFDSYTDTQYF
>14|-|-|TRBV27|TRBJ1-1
TGTGCCAGCAGGCCGGGAAGGACCAACACTGAAGCTTTCTTT
CASRPGRTNTEAFF
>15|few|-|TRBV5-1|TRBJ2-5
TGCGCCAGCAGCTTGGCACCCGGGTCGGGGGAGACCCAGTACTTC
CASSLAPGSGETQYF
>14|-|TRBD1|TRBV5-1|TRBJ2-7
TGTGCCAGCAGCTTGGGACAGGGGTTCTACGAGCAGTACTTC
CASSLGQGFYEQYF
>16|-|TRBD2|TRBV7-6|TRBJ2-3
TGTGCCAGCAGCTTACAGCGGGAGAGACGCGCAGATACGCAGTATTTT
CASSLQRERRADTQYF
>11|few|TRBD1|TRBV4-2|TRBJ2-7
TGTGCCAGCGGGACAGTAGTCGAACAGTACTTC
CASGTVVEQYF
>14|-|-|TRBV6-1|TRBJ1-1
TGTGCCAGCAGTGAAGATGGGAGGAACACTGAAGCTTTCTTT
CASSEDGRNTEAFF
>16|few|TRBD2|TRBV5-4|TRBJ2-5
TGTGCCAGCAGCTTCGACCCGACTAGCGGGGGAAAGACCCAGTACTTC
CASSFDPTSGGKTQYF
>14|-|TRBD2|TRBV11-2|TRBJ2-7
TGTGCCAGCAGCTTAGGGACTAGCGCCTACGAGCAGTACTTC
CASSLGTSAYEQYF
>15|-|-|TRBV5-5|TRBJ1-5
TGTGCCAGCAGCTTCGGGGGGGCACGAGCGCAGCCCCAGCATTTT
CASSFGGARAQPQHF
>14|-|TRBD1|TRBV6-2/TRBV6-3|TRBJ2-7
TGTGCCAGCAGATTCCGGACAGGGTTGATGGAGCAGTACTTC
CASRFRTGLMEQYF
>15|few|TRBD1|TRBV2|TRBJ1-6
TGTGCCAGCAGGGAAGGGGGCGCACGGAATTCACCCCTCCACTTT
CASREGGARNSPLHF
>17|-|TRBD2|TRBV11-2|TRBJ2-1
TGTGCCAGCACTCTCCCAGCAGGAACTAGCGGGTTCAATGAGCAGTTCTTC
CASTLPAGTSGFNEQFF
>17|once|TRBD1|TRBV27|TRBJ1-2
TGTGCCAGCAGTTTACCCTCCCGGGACAGCCCTAATTATGGCTACACCTTC
CASSLPSRDSPNYGYTF
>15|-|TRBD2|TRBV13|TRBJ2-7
TGTGCCAGCAGCTTAACCAGCGGGAAGCCCTACGAGCAGTACTTC
CASSLTSGKPYEQYF
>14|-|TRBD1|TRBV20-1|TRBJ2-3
TGCAGTGCTAGAGGACAGGGGGCCTCAGATACGCAGTATTTT
CSARGQGASDTQYF
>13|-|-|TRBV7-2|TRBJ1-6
TGTGCCAGCAGCTTAGGGCAGATTGGGCCCCTCCACTTT
CASSLGQIGPLHF
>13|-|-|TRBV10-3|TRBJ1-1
TGTGCCATCAGGGGACACGAGAACACTGAAGTTTTCTTT
CAIRGHENTEVFF
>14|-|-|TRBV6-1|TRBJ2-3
TGTGCCAGCAGTGAATTCGGCCGCACAGATACGCAGTATTTT
CASSEFGRTDTQYF
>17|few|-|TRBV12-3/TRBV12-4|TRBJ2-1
TGTGCCAGCAGTTACACACAAGCCGGCGGGATCGGGGTTGAGCAGTTCTTC
CASSYTQAGGIGVEQFF